The present T cell receptor (beta chain) was sequenced within a study of early T cells in non-severe SARS-CoV-2 infection. Unique molecular identifiers tagged individual cDNA molecules. TCRdb re-called the 5' RACE reads through MiXCR, storing one row per CDR3 protein. This table holds around 25,000 distinct CDR3 sequences, about 4% found once. This clonotype was found many times. Germline lookup yields CDR1 MGHDK and CDR2 SYGVNS. The J segment lost 0 bases and the V segment lost 2 bases, leaving 3 bases of the junction unmatched. The CDR3 length is 16 residues. The sequenced sample consisted of whole blood. The source of this sequence is an adult who was a healthcare worker with PCR-confirmed SARS-CoV-2 infection or an uninfected control (not recorded which). J is TRBJ2-5 and V is TRBV25-1, with TRBD1 matching over 10 bases. The CDR3 region has the DNA TGTGCCAGCAGTGAAGGGACAGGGGCCCACCAAGAGACCCAGTACTTC. It codes for CASSEGTGAHQETQYF.